Described below is a single T cell receptor (beta chain) sequence and its context. The antigen remains undetermined. The sample is drawn from a study of cytomegalovirus exposure and HLA in healthy donors. Study results and caveats: A list of about 180 TCR beta chains associated with cytomegalovirus was given. It was confirmed in vitro that a few of the CMV-associated chains were specific for CMV antigens. Rarity held for most TCR sequences, but there were some public TCRs that occurred in many donors.

Assay used: immunoSEQ multiplex PCR; TCRdb lists only in-frame clones, some missing. Of approximately 220,000 clones in the sample, over 80% were seen once. The CDR3 contains 14 residues. Trimming shortened V by 6 bases and J by 5 bases, and 13 bases separated the two germline ends. Germline V CDR1 and CDR2: SNHLY, FYNNEI. This clonotype was sampled from a woman aged 30 to 39 in good health and CMV-seropositive. The gene calls are TRBV2 and TRBJ2-2; possible D gene TRBD1, 6 bases. Sequenced material: PBMCs. The CDR3 reads CASRRTQGTGELFF. CDR3 sequence (DNA): TGTGCCAGCAGGCGCACTCAGGGGACCGGGGAGCTGTTTTTT.